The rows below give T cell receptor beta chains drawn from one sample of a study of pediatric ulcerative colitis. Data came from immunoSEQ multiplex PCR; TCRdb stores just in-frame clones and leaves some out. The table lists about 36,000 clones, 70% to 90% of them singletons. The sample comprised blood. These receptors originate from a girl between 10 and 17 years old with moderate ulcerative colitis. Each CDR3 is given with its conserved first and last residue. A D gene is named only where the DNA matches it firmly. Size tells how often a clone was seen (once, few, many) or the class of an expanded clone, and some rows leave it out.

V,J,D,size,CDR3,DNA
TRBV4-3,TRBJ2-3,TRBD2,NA,CASSQEGGPLAGITDTQYF,TGCGCCAGCAGCCAAGAAGGAGGTCCGCTAGCGGGGATCACAGATACGCAGTATTTT
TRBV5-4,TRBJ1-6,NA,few,CASSLGVDSYNSPLHF,TGTGCCAGCAGCTTGGGGGTAGACTCCTATAATTCACCCCTCCACTTT
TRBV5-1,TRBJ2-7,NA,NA,CASSPSGSYEQYF,TGCGCCAGCAGCCCGAGCGGCTCCTACGAGCAGTACTTC
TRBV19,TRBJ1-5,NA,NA,CASSIGGLNQPQHF,TGTGCCAGTAGTATCGGGGGGCTCAATCAGCCCCAGCATTTT
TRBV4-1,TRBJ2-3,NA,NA,CASSQEIPTDTQYF,TGCGCCAGCAGCCAAGAAATCCCCACAGATACGCAGTATTTT
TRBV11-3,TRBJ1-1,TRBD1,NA,CASSSGGSTMNTEAFF,TGTGCCAGCAGCTCAGGGGGAAGTACGATGAACACTGAAGCTTTCTTT
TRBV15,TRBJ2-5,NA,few,CATSRDPLPGGWSGAIQETQYF,TGTGCCACCAGCAGAGATCCCCTACCAGGGGGGTGGTCGGGCGCAATTCAAGAGACCCAGTACTTC
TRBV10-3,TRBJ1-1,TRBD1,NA,CAISGGQGANTEAFF,TGTGCCATCAGTGGTGGACAGGGAGCGAACACTGAAGCTTTCTTT
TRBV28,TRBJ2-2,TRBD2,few,CATTWGLARTGELFF,TGTGCCACCACCTGGGGACTAGCGAGGACCGGGGAGCTGTTTTTT
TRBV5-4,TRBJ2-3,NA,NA,CASSLATGGTDTQYF,TGTGCCAGCAGCTTGGCCACAGGAGGGACAGATACGCAGTATTTT
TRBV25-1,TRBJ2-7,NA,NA,CASSDDPSNYEQYF,TGTGCCAGCAGTGACGATCCAAGTAATTACGAGCAGTACTTC
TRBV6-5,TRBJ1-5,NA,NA,CASSYGAIQPQHF,TGTGCCAGCAGTTACGGGGCTATCCAGCCCCAGCATTTT
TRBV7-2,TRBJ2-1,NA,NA,CASHKSPGLANEQFF,TGTGCCAGCCACAAGTCCCCGGGATTGGCGAATGAGCAGTTCTTC
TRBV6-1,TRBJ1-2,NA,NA,CASSEGVGSRLGGYTF,TGTGCCAGCAGTGAAGGGGTGGGCTCCCGCTTGGGCGGCTACACCTTC
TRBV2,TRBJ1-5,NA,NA,CASSDAYQPQHF,TGTGCCAGCAGTGATGCTTACCAGCCCCAGCATTTT
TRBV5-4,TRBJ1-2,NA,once,CASSLTGENGYTF,TGTGCCAGCAGCTTGACAGGAGAAAATGGCTACACCTTC
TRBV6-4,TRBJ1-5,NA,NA,CASSDLAFREPQHF,TGTGCCAGCAGTGACCTGGCCTTTCGGGAGCCCCAGCATTTT
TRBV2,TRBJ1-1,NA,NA,CASHPGVGTEAFF,TGTGCCAGCCATCCGGGTGTAGGCACTGAAGCTTTCTTT
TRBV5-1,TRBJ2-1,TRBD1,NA,CASSSTGVRSSYNEQFF,TGCGCCAGCAGCTCTACAGGGGTCCGAAGCTCCTACAATGAGCAGTTCTTC
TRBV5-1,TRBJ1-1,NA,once,CASSLVGGGTEAFF,TGCGCCAGCAGCTTGGTGGGTGGCGGCACTGAAGCTTTCTTT
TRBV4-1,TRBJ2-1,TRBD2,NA,CASSQEPSGIYNEQFF,TGCGCCAGCAGCCAAGAGCCTAGCGGGATTTACAATGAGCAGTTCTTC
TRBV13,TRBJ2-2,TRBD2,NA,CASSLGVLAGGTTGELFF,TGTGCCAGCAGCTTGGGAGTACTAGCGGGAGGTACGACCGGGGAGCTGTTTTTT
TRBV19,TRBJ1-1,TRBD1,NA,CASSHGTDNTEAFF,TGTGCCTCTTCCCATGGGACAGATAACACTGAAGCTTTCTTT
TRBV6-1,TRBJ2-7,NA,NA,CASSAGAREYF,TGTGCCAGCAGTGCTGGGGCCCGGGAGTACTTC
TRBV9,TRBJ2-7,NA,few,CASSVGGVPYEQYF,TGTGCCAGCAGCGTAGGGGGGGTCCCCTACGAGCAGTACTTC